The source of this TCR beta chain is a study of lymphopenia after photon versus proton radiotherapy. Here immunoSEQ multiplex PCR was the method, and the copy in TCRdb shows in-frame clones only, minus some. Here the sample spans tens of thousands of clones, 85% to 90% being singletons. The CDR3 contains 14 residues. V was pared by 0 bases and J by 3 bases, with 9 bases between. CDR1 is LNHNV and CDR2 is YYDKDF in the germline V gene (reference sequence). Whole-study results and caveats: Oligoclonal CD8+ Temra expansion after nadir drove photon patients' diversity drop. Only patients who died were analyzed for survival; proton advantage is unproven. Proton therapy kept repertoires fairly stable, unlike photons, which gained effector/memory cells.

Concerning this clone: The antigen is not known.

The sequences come from peripheral blood, collected from a patient treated with proton-based radiotherapy. This receptor was obtained from a man older than 75 with esophageal cancer. The chain recombines TRBV15 with TRBJ2-7; the D gene is possibly TRBD1 (5 bases). The CDR3 protein is CATSRDRQSYEQYF. Here the CDR3 DNA reads TGTGCCACCAGCAGAGATAGACAGAGCTACGAGCAGTACTTC.